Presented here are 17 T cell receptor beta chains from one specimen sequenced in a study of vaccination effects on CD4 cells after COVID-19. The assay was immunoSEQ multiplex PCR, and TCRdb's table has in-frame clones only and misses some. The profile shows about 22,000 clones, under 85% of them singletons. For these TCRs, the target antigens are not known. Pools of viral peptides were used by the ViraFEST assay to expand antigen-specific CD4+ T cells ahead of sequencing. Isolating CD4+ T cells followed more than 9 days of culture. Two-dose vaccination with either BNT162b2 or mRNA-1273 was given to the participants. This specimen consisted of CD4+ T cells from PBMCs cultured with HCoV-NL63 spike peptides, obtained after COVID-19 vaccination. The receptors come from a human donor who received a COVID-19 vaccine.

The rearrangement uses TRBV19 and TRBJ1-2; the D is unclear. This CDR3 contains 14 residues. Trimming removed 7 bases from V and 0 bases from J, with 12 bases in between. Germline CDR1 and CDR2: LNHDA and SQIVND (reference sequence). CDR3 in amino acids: CASKGRRSNYGYTF. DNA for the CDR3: TGTGCCAGTAAGGGTAGGCGATCTAACTATGGCTACACCTTC.

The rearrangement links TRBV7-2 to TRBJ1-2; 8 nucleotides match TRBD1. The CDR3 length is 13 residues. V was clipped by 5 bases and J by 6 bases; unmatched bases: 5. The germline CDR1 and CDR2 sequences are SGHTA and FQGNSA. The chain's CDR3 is CASSLGQGNGYTF. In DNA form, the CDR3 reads TGTGCCAGCAGCCTCGGACAGGGTAATGGCTACACCTTC. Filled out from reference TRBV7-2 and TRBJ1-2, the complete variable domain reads GAGVSQSPSNKVTEKGKDVELRCDPISGHTALYWYRQSLGQGLEFLIYFQGNSAPDKSGLPSDRFSAERTGGSVSTLTIQRTQQEDSAVYLCASSLGQGNGYTFGSGTRLTVV.

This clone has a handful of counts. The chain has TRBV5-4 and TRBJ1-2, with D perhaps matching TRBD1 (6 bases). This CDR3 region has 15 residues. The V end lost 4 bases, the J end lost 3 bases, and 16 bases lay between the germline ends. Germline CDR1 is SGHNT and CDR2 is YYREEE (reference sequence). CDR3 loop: CASSLTGTGYYGYTF. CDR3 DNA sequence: TGTGCCAGCAGCCTGACAGGCACCGGGTACTATGGCTACACCTTC.

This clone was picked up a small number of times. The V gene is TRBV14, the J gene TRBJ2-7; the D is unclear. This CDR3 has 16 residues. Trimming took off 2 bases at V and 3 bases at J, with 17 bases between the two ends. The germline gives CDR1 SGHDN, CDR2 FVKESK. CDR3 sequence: CASSQRKPSVLYEQYF. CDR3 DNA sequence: TGTGCCAGCAGCCAAAGAAAGCCCTCGGTTCTCTACGAGCAGTACTTC. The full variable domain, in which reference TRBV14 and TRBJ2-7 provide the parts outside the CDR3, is EAGVTQFPSHSVIEKGQTVTLRCDPISGHDNLYWYRRVMGKEIKFLLHFVKESKQDESGMPNNRFLAERTGGTYSTLKVQPAELEDSGVYFCASSQRKPSVLYEQYFGPGTRLTVT.

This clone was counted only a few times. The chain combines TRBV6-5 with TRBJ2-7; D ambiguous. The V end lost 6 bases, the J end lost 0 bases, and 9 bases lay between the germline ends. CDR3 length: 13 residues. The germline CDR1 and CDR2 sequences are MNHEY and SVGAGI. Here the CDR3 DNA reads TGTGCCAGCAGCTTCTCTAGCTCCTACGAGCAGTACTTC. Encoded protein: CASSFSSSYEQYF.

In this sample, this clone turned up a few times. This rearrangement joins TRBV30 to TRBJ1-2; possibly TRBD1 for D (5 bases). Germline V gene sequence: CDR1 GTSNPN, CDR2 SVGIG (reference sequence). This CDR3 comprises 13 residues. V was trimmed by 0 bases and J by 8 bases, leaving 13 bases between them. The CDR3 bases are TGTGCCTGGAGTGTACCGGGGGGAACGGGCTACACCTTC. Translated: CAWSVPGGTGYTF.

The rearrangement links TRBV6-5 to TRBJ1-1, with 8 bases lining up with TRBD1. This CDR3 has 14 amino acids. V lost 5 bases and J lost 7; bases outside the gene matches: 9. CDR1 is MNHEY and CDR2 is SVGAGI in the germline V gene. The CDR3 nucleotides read TGTGCCAGCAGTATACGACAGGGGTTCTTTGAAGCTTTCTTT. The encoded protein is CASSIRQGFFEAFF.

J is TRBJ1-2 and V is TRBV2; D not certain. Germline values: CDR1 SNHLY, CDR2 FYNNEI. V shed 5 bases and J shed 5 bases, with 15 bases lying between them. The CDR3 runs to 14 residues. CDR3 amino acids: CASSRPGSRYGYTF. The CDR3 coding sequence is TGTGCCAGCAGTCGGCCGGGAAGTCGGTATGGCTACACCTTC.

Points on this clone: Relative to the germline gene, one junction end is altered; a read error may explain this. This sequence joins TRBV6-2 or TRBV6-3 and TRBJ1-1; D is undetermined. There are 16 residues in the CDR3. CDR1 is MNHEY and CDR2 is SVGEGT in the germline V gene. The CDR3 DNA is TGTGCCAGCAGTTACGGTCGGCACCTAACGAACGCTGAAGCTTTCTTT. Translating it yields CASSYGRHLTNAEAFF.

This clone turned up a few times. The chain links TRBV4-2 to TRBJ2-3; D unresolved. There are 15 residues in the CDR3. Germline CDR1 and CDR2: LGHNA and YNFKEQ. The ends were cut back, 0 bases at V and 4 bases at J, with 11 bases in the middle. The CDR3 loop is CASSQDWNSADTQYF. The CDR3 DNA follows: TGTGCCAGCAGCCAAGATTGGAATTCGGCAGATACGCAGTATTTT.

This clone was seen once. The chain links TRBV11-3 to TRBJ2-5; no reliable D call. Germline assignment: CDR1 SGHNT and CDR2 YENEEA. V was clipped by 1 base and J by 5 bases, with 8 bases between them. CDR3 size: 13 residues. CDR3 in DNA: TGTGCCAGCAGCTTAGGGGGTGTGGAGACCCAGTACTTC. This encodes CASSLGGVETQYF.

The CDR3 bases are TGTGCCAGCAGCTCGAGCGGGACTAGCACAGATACGCAGTATTTT. Encoded protein: CASSSSGTSTDTQYF. V and J are TRBV5-4 and TRBJ2-3; 7 nucleotides align to TRBD2. The V segment lost 3 bases and the J segment 0 bases; nucleotides outside the gene matches: 4. CDR3 length equals 15 residues. Per germline, CDR1 SGHNT and CDR2 YYREEE (reference sequence).

The CDR3 loop reads CASSQSTGEKLFF. CDR3 bases: TGTGCCAGCAGCCAATCGACTGGTGAAAAACTGTTTTTT. The gene calls are TRBV7-9 and TRBJ1-4; D gene ambiguous. Trimming removed 5 bases from V and 7 bases from J, with 11 bases in between. The germline V gene encodes CDR1 SEHNR and CDR2 FQNEAQ (reference sequence). The CDR3 has 13 amino acids.

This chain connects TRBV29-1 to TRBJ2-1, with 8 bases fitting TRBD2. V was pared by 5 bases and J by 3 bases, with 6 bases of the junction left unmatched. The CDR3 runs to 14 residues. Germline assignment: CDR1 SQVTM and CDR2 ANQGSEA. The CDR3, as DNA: TGCAGCGTTCAAAGACTAGCGAGCTACAATGAGCAGTTCTTC. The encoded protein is CSVQRLASYNEQFF.

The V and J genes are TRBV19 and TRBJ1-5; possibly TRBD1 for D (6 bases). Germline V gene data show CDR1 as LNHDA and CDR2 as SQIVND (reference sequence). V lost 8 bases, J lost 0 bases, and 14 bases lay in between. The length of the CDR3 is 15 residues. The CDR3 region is CASRNRVRSNQPQHF. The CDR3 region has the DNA TGTGCCAGTCGCAACAGGGTACGTAGCAATCAGCCCCAGCATTTT.

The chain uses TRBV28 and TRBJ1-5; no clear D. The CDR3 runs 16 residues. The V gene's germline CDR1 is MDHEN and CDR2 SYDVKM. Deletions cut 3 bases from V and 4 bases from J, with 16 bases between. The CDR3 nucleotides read TGTGCCAGCAGTTTGCTAGCCAGTGGAGGGAATCAGCCCCAGCATTTT. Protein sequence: CASSLLASGGNQPQHF.

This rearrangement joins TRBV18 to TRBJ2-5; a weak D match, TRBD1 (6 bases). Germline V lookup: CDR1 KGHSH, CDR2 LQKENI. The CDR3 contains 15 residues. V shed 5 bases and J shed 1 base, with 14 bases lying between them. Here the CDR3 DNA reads TGTGCCAGCTCAACCAACAGGGCTGCCCAAGAGACCCAGTACTTC. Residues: CASSTNRAAQETQYF.